This T cell receptor beta chain derives from a study of identical twins. Study results and limitations: While abundant cord blood beta clonotypes carried fewer insertions, memory repertoires showed no such pattern. Compared with unrelated sharing, twin-shared out-of-frame alpha sequences had more low-probability sequences. Part of the zero-insertion signal could reflect confounding by invariant MAIT and iNKT cells. Out-of-frame TCR alpha sharing in monozygotic twins exceeded recombination model predictions.

MiXCR, run by TCRdb on the 5' RACE reads, gives a single entry per CDR3 protein. The sample holds under 250,000 distinct CDR3 sequences, 7.5% seen once. Looked up from germline, CDR1 is LGHDT and CDR2 is YNNKEL (reference sequence). The CDR3 extends over 15 amino acids. V lost 5 bases and J lost 2, with 16 bases in between. This clonotype was seen many times. Antigen: not known. The same data also went into a second study, on yellow fever vaccine responses in identical twins.

The specimen sequenced was CD8+ T cells sorted from blood. The TCR comes from a woman aged 18-30 years in good health. This chain links TRBV3-1 with TRBJ2-7; D uncertain. CDR3 in DNA: TGTGCCAGCAGCGGAAGGACGGACCGTCCCTACGAGCAGTACTTC. This codes for CASSGRTDRPYEQYF.